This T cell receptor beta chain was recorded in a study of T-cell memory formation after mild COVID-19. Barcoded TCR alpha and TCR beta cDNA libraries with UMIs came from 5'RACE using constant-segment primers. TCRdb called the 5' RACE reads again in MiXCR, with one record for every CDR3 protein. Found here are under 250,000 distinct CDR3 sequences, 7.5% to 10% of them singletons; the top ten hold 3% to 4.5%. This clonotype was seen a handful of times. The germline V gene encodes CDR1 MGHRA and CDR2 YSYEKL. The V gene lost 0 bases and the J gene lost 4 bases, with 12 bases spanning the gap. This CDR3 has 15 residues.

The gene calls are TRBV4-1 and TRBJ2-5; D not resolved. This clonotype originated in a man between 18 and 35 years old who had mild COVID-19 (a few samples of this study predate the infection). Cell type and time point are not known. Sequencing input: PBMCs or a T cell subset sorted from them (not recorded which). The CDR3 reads CASSQDPVGRETQYF. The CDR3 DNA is TGCGCCAGCAGCCAAGATCCCGTAGGGCGAGAGACCCAGTACTTC.